The 28 T cell receptor beta chains listed next were all sequenced from one sample in a study of blood T cell repertoires in COVID-19. Measured with immunoSEQ multiplex PCR; TCRdb has only the in-frame clones, and not every one. The sample has about 250,000 clones, around 88% seen once; the top ten hold more than 1.2%. Specimen: peripheral blood. The receptor source for this set is a man at least 80 years old with acute or convalescent COVID-19.

This chain links TRBV7-9 with TRBJ2-7; no clear D. Trimming removed 2 bases from V and 6 bases from J, with 11 bases in between. This CDR3 has 13 amino acids. CDR1 SEHNR and CDR2 FQNEAQ come from the germline V gene (reference sequence). The CDR3 DNA is TGTGCCAGCAGCTTACCCGAGGTAGCCGAGCAGTACTTC. Amino acid sequence: CASSLPEVAEQYF.

The rearrangement joins TRBV5-5 to TRBJ2-3, with D possibly matching TRBD2 (6 bases). The germline V gene has CDR1 SGHKS and CDR2 YYEKEE (reference sequence). V lost 0 bases and J lost 7, with 12 bases in between. CDR3 length: 14 amino acids. For the CDR3, the DNA is TGTGCCAGCAGCTTGGGTACGGGGGAGAATACGCAGTATTTT. Protein sequence: CASSLGTGENTQYF.

This chain joins TRBV20-1 and TRBJ1-3; no reliable D call. The CDR3 loop spans 10 amino acids. Between the trimmed V and J ends, which lost 6 bases and 10 bases, there was a span of 10 bases. Germline-derived CDR1 and CDR2 are DFQATT and SNEGSKA (reference sequence). CDR3 nucleotides: TGCAGTGCCCTACTCGGGACCATATATTTT. Encoded protein: CSALLGTIYF.

This clone was counted between two and nine times. The chain combines TRBV6-1 with TRBJ1-4; 9 bases fit TRBD1. V shed 3 bases and J 9 bases; nucleotides not matched to a gene: 11. The CDR3 loop spans 16 amino acids. Per the germline V gene, CDR1 is MNHNS and CDR2 is SASEGT. CDR3 amino acids: CASSDPLTGGRKKLFF. The CDR3 DNA reads as TGTGCCAGCAGTGACCCTTTAACAGGGGGCAGGAAAAAACTGTTTTTT.

This CDR3 is CSASTPLAGDTDTQYF. The CDR3 region has the DNA TGCAGTGCTAGTACCCCTCTAGCGGGGGACACAGATACGCAGTATTTT. V and J are TRBV20-1 and TRBJ2-3, with TRBD2 matching over 10 bases. Germline V gives CDR1 DFQATT, CDR2 SNEGSKA (reference sequence). The CDR3 runs 16 residues. V dropped 3 bases and J dropped 2; count of bases not matched to a gene: 8.

The rearrangement joins TRBV4-3 to TRBJ2-7, with 8 bases matching TRBD2. The ends lost 4 bases at V and 3 bases at J; junction bases unmatched: 5. Germline V gene lookup returns CDR1 LGHNA and CDR2 YSLEER. The CDR3 length is 14 residues. The CDR3 bases are TGCGCCAGCAGCCTGCGGGGGGATGGCTACGAGCAGTACTTC. Protein product: CASSLRGDGYEQYF.

J is TRBJ2-1 and V is TRBV11-2; D may be TRBD2 (6 bases). CDR3 length equals 14 residues. The V gene lost 4 bases and the J gene lost 4 bases, with 11 bases spanning the gap. Germline V gene data show CDR1 as SGHAT and CDR2 as FQNNGV. The chain's CDR3 is CASSSRDFYNEQFF. DNA of the CDR3: TGTGCCAGCAGCTCCCGGGACTTTTACAATGAGCAGTTCTTC.

The CDR3 sequence is CASSTGTVGYTF. The CDR3 nucleotides are TGTGCCAGCAGCACCGGGACAGTCGGCTACACCTTC. This rearrangement joins TRBV3-1 (or the pseudogene TRBV3-2) to TRBJ1-2; 7 bases fit TRBD1. V trimming: 5 bases; J trimming: 8 bases; junction bases outside the gene matches: 5. The CDR3 extends over 12 amino acids. Per the germline V gene, CDR1 is LGHDT and CDR2 is YNNKEL (reference sequence).

V and J are TRBV11-2 and TRBJ1-2, with no clear D. The CDR3 has 13 amino acids. Deletions cut 2 bases from V and 8 bases from J, with 12 bases between. CDR1 is SGHAT, CDR2 FQNNGV, per germline. The CDR3 coding sequence is TGTGCCAGCAGCTTATGGCGCCGAGGGGGCTACACCTTC. Its protein is CASSLWRRGGYTF.

This sequence joins TRBV11-2 and TRBJ1-3; no definite D call. The CDR3 is 15 amino acids. Trimming removed 0 bases at V and 2 bases at J, with 8 bases between. The V gene's germline CDR1 is SGHAT and CDR2 FQNNGV. The CDR3 sequence: CASSLDPSPGNTIYF. The CDR3 DNA reads TGTGCCAGCAGCTTAGATCCGAGTCCTGGAAACACCATATATTTT.

This clone was detected only a few times. This rearrangement joins TRBV9 to TRBJ2-1; a weak D match, TRBD1 (6 bases). The V end lost 4 bases, the J end lost 10 bases, and 21 bases lay between the germline ends. The CDR3 sequence is 15 residues long. CDR1 is SGDLS and CDR2 is YYNGEE in the germline V gene. The CDR3 DNA reads as TGTGCCAGCAGCATTAGAGGGGGTCCCTCTAGAGAGCAGTTCTTC. This gives the protein CASSIRGGPSREQFF.

The gene calls are TRBV6-4 and TRBJ2-2; possibly TRBD1 for D (6 bases). This CDR3 has 14 amino acids. Between the trimmed V and J ends, which lost 3 bases and 7 bases, there was a span of 12 bases. CDR1 is MRHNA and CDR2 is SNTAGT in the germline V gene. CDR3: CASSDSRGNGELFF. DNA of the CDR3: TGTGCCAGCAGTGATTCCAGGGGTAACGGGGAGCTGTTTTTT.

The chain links TRBV5-1 to TRBJ2-7, with D maybe TRBD1 (5 bases). CDR3 length: 14 residues. Trimming removed 4 bases from V and 2 bases from J, with 13 bases in between. Germline CDR1 SGHRS, CDR2 YFSETQ. The CDR3 region is CASSGKDTAYEQYF. CDR3 sequence (DNA): TGCGCCAGCAGCGGGAAGGACACAGCCTACGAGCAGTACTTC.

The V call is TRBV5-1, the J call TRBJ1-1; TRBD1 matches at 9 bases. J lost 4 bases, V lost 4 bases, and 8 bases had no gene match. The CDR3 has 15 amino acids. The V gene's germline CDR1 is SGHRS and CDR2 YFSETQ. The DNA for the CDR3 is TGCGCCAGCAGCACTACAGGGGGCTTCGGCACTGAAGCTTTCTTT. This sequence encodes CASSTTGGFGTEAFF.

J is TRBJ1-4 and V is TRBV5-4, with a tentative D call TRBD1 (6 bases). This CDR3 spans 13 amino acids. The ends were cut back, 0 bases at V and 11 bases at J, with 11 bases in the middle. Germline V gene sequence: CDR1 SGHNT, CDR2 YYREEE (reference sequence). CDR3 loop: CASSLETGFKLFF. CDR3 nucleotides: TGTGCCAGCAGCTTGGAAACAGGGTTTAAACTGTTTTTT.

The chain links TRBV28 to TRBJ2-3; 8 bases align to TRBD2. Germline lookup yields CDR1 MDHEN and CDR2 SYDVKM. V gave up 4 bases and J gave up 1 base; unmatched junction bases: 4. The CDR3 runs to 15 residues. The CDR3: CASSSVSGGTDTQYF. CDR3 coding DNA: TGTGCCAGCAGTTCAGTTAGCGGGGGCACAGATACGCAGTATTTT.

This clone was picked up a small number of times. The chain carries TRBV11-2 and TRBJ2-4; D is possibly TRBD1 (6 bases). V lost 5 bases to trimming and J lost 1 base, with 15 bases between them. The germline CDR1 and CDR2 sequences are SGHAT and FQNNGV. CDR3 size: 16 residues. The CDR3 nucleotides are TGTGCCAGCAGCCCGTACAGGGTGGGGGCCAAAAACATTCAGTACTTC. Translation gives CASSPYRVGAKNIQYF.

V usage is TRBV3-1 (or the pseudogene TRBV3-2) and J usage is TRBJ2-2; no reliable D call. CDR1 and CDR2 from the germline V gene are LGHDT and YNNKEL (reference sequence). The V and J ends lost 1 base and 0 bases respectively, with 6 bases between them. CDR3 length: 15 amino acids. The CDR3 spells CASSQGGANTGELFF. The CDR3 DNA reads TGTGCCAGCAGCCAAGGCGGCGCGAACACCGGGGAGCTGTTTTTT.

The V and J genes are TRBV27 and TRBJ2-1, with 7 bases that match TRBD1. The CDR3 extends over 19 amino acids. Trimming removed 2 bases from V and 0 bases from J; junction bases left unmatched: 13. CDR1 and CDR2 (germline): MNHEY, SMNVEV (reference sequence). For the CDR3, the DNA is TGTGCCAGCAGTTTAACAGGGGCCTCTACCCTGGCCTCCTACAATGAGCAGTTCTTC. The encoded protein is CASSLTGASTLASYNEQFF.

The chain combines TRBV7-3 with TRBJ2-7; D might be TRBD2 (6 bases). V was trimmed by 5 bases and J by 1 base, leaving 15 bases between them. The CDR3 covers 15 residues. Germline CDR1 reads SGHTA; CDR2 reads FQGTGA. The CDR3 sequence: CASSPNAGKSYEQYF. CDR3 bases: TGTGCCAGCAGCCCGAATGCGGGGAAGTCCTACGAGCAGTACTTC. Supplemented by reference TRBV7-3 and TRBJ2-7, the full variable domain reads GAGVSQTPSNKVTEKGKYVELRCDPISGHTALYWYRQSLGQGPEFLIYFQGTGAADDSGLPNDRFFAVRPEGSVSTLKIQRTERGDSAVYLCASSPNAGKSYEQYFGPGTRLTVT.

This clone was counted a few times. The chain joins TRBV5-1 to TRBJ1-4; 7 bases align to TRBD1. The CDR3 is 15 residues long. Germline V gene data show CDR1 as SGHRS and CDR2 as YFSETQ. The junction had 7 bases not matched to a gene; V was cut back by 0 bases and J by 8 bases. CDR3 protein: CASSLEAGQTEKLFF. The CDR3 DNA reads as TGCGCCAGCAGCTTGGAGGCGGGACAGACCGAAAAACTGTTTTTT. Looking up the rest from reference TRBV5-1 and TRBJ1-4 gives the full variable domain: KAGVTQTPRYLIKTRGQQVTLSCSPISGHRSVSWYQQTPGQGLQFLFEYFSETQRNKGNFPGRFSGRQFSNSRSEMNVSTLELGDSALYLCASSLEAGQTEKLFFGSGTQLSVL.

In this sample, this clone turned up once. V and J are TRBV7-9 and TRBJ2-2, with D possibly TRBD2 on 5 matching bases. This CDR3 is 15 amino acids long. Trimming stripped 2 bases from V and 6 bases from J, with 13 bases between. Germline V gene lookup returns CDR1 SEHNR and CDR2 FQNEAQ (reference sequence). CDR3 region: CASSLRGSVSGELFF. The CDR3 DNA reads TGTGCCAGCAGCTTAAGAGGGAGCGTCTCCGGGGAGCTGTTTTTT.

The V call is TRBV9, the J call TRBJ2-1; maybe TRBD1 (6 bases). V dropped 3 bases and J dropped 4 bases, with 14 bases sitting between them. Germline V gives CDR1 SGDLS, CDR2 YYNGEE. The CDR3 covers 15 residues. The CDR3 reads CASSARTASYNEQFF. DNA of the CDR3: TGTGCCAGCAGCGCAAGGACAGCTAGTTACAATGAGCAGTTCTTC. Combining the CDR3 with reference TRBV9 and TRBJ2-1 gives the whole variable domain DSGVTQTPKHLITATGQRVTLRCSPRSGDLSVYWYQQSLDQGLQFLIQYYNGEERAKGNILERFSAQQFPDLHSELNLSSLELGDSALYFCASSARTASYNEQFFGPGTRLTVL.

The V and J genes are TRBV4-2 and TRBJ1-4; TRBD1 agrees at 8 bases. The CDR3 totals 16 residues. V trimming: 0 bases; J trimming: 5 bases; junction bases outside the gene matches: 5. Germline V gene lookup returns CDR1 LGHNA and CDR2 YNFKEQ. The CDR3 DNA sequence: TGTGCCAGCAGCCAAGATACGGGACAGGAGAATGAAAAACTGTTTTTT. Protein product: CASSQDTGQENEKLFF.

CDR3: CASSLVSEQFF. CDR3 sequence (DNA): TGTGCCAGCAGCTTAGTCTCGGAGCAGTTCTTC. The V and J genes are TRBV11-1 and TRBJ2-1; D remains unclear. The V gene lost 1 base and the J gene lost 10 bases, with 5 bases spanning the gap. The germline gives CDR1 SGHAT, CDR2 FQDESV (reference sequence). This CDR3 has 11 residues.

The chain is built from TRBV7-9 and TRBJ1-5; 7 bases line up with TRBD1. This CDR3 is built from 14 residues. The V and J ends lost 5 bases and 6 bases, in that order; junction bases with no gene match: 7. Germline CDR1 reads SEHNR; CDR2 reads FQNEAQ (reference sequence). As DNA, the CDR3 is TGTGCCAGCAGCCCGACAGGGATCCGTCAGCCCCAGCATTTT. It specifies CASSPTGIRQPQHF.

The gene calls are TRBV2 and TRBJ1-1, with D maybe TRBD1 (5 bases). The germline CDR1 and CDR2 sequences are SNHLY and FYNNEI. V was pared by 10 bases and J by 1 base, with 16 bases between. The CDR3 has 14 amino acids. The CDR3 bases are TGTGCCACCCCAGGAGGGGCTTGGAACACTGAAGCTTTCTTT. It is translated as CATPGGAWNTEAFF. Based on the CDR3 plus reference TRBV2 and TRBJ1-1, the full variable domain is EPEVTQTPSHQVTQMGQEVILRCVPISNHLYFYWYRQILGQKVEFLVSFYNNEISEKSEIFDDQFSVERPDGSNFTLKIRSTKLEDSAMYFCATPGGAWNTEAFFGQGTRLTVV.

The V gene is TRBV7-9, the J gene TRBJ1-2, with 7 bases that match TRBD1. Per the germline V gene, CDR1 is SEHNR and CDR2 is FQNEAQ (reference sequence). This CDR3 has 14 amino acids. V gave up 5 bases and J gave up 5 bases; unmatched junction bases: 8. This CDR3 is CASSDTGTEYGYTF. CDR3 in DNA: TGTGCCAGCAGCGACACCGGGACAGAGTATGGCTACACCTTC.